The clone carrying this T cell receptor (beta chain) has a handful of counts. CDR1 is SEHNR and CDR2 is FQNEAQ in the germline V gene (reference sequence). There are 16 residues in the CDR3. Trimming took 5 bases from V and 1 from J, leaving 14 bases between them. Using its own MiXCR run on the RT-PCR reads, TCRdb lists one record per CDR3 protein. In the table there are about 700,000 distinct CDR3 sequences, 13% to 15% of which are singletons. The sequence was obtained from a female donor in good health, serving as a healthy control. The V and J genes are TRBV7-9 and TRBJ1-4; TRBD1 is a possible D gene (5 bases). Sequences were obtained from memory CD4+ T cells from blood. DNA of the CDR3: TGTGCCAGCAGCCGGACACCCCTGGGAACTAATGAAAAACTGTTTTTT. Its protein product is CASSRTPLGTNEKLFF.